Sequencing of this TCR beta chain was carried out in a study of vaccination effects on CD4 cells after COVID-19. Study results and caveats: Few convalescent patients, and no early post-infection timepoints, were available to the study.

Sequencing used immunoSEQ multiplex PCR; TCRdb keeps in-frame clones, though not all of them. Of tens of thousands of clones listed, roughly 65% are singletons. The authors isolated CD4+ T cells after approximately 9 days of culture. Vaccine recipients lacked prior SARS-CoV-2 infection and had negative nucleocapsid antibodies. In the cultures, half the medium was exchanged for IL-2 medium on days 3 and 7. Looked up from germline, CDR1 is MGHRA and CDR2 is YSYEKL. This CDR3 is 14 amino acids long. V lost 0 bases and J 8 bases, leaving 13 bases between the germline ends. Concerning this clone: Its antigen is unknown.

The sequencing used CD4+ T cells from PBMCs cultured without peptide, collected before COVID-19 vaccination. The receptor was derived from a human donor who received a COVID-19 vaccine. The chain is built from TRBV4-1 and TRBJ1-2; TRBD1 might be the D (5 bases). The CDR3 loop is CASSQEQEARGYTF. DNA for the CDR3: TGCGCCAGCAGCCAAGAACAGGAGGCCCGCGGCTACACCTTC.